This is a list of T cell receptor beta chains from one sample in a study of early T cells in non-severe SARS-CoV-2 infection. One entry per CDR3 protein, called by TCRdb with MiXCR from the 5' RACE reads. The sample contains roughly 53,000 distinct CDR3 sequences, around 10% of which appear only once. Here the sequenced sample was whole blood, taken at baseline. These receptors all come from an adult who was a healthcare worker with PCR-confirmed SARS-CoV-2 infection or an uninfected control (not recorded which). Both conserved end residues are part of each CDR3. A D gene is named only where the DNA matches it firmly. Some rows mark clone size as missing; the rest say once, few, many or name a class of expanded clone.

V gene,J gene,D gene,clone size,CDR3 DNA,CDR3 protein
TRBV7-3,TRBJ2-1,-,many,TGTGCCAGCAGCTTCTGCAGGACAGCTGACATCATTGAGCAGTTCTTC,CASSFCRTADIIEQFF
TRBV10-2,TRBJ2-3,TRBD2,many,TGCGCCAGCAGTGCCGTATTATTACTCGCTAGCGGGGGTACGCAGTATTTT,CASSAVLLLASGGTQYF
TRBV19,TRBJ2-7,-,-,TGTGCCAGTAGTTCCACAGGAGCCTACGAGCAGTACTTC,CASSSTGAYEQYF
TRBV2,TRBJ1-2,-,many,TGTGCCAGCAGTGAAGCGCTGACAGGATTTGATGGCTACACCTTC,CASSEALTGFDGYTF
TRBV19,TRBJ1-5,-,few,TGTGCCACCGCAAGGGGGTACAATCAGCCCCAGCATTTT,CATARGYNQPQHF
TRBV27,TRBJ2-3,TRBD2,many,TGTGCCAGCAGTTTACAACTAGCGGCAGATACGCAGTATTTT,CASSLQLAADTQYF
TRBV19,TRBJ2-4,TRBD2,many,TGTGCCAGTAGACAACGGGGAGGGGAAAACATTCAGTACTTC,CASRQRGGENIQYF
TRBV5-6,TRBJ2-1,-,many,TGTGCCAGCACCTTAAAGGGTTACGGTACCCATGAGCAGTTCTTC,CASTLKGYGTHEQFF
TRBV5-1,TRBJ1-6,-,-,TGCGCCAGCTCCCCCCTAGGGGTCGCAAATTCACCCCTCCACTTT,CASSPLGVANSPLHF
TRBV5-1,TRBJ2-5,-,many,TGCGCCAGCAGCTTGGCCGCTTCATATGAGACCCAGTACTTC,CASSLAASYETQYF
TRBV9,TRBJ1-6,-,many,TGTGCCAGCAGCTTCGGGGGACAATATAATTCACCCCTCCACTTT,CASSFGGQYNSPLHF
TRBV5-4,TRBJ2-3,TRBD1,few,TGTGCCGCAGGACAGGGGACAGATACGCAGTATTTT,CAAGQGTDTQYF
TRBV18,TRBJ2-1,-,few,TGTGCCAGCTCACCACCGAGCGGTTCCTACAATGAGCAGTTCTTC,CASSPPSGSYNEQFF
TRBV6-1,TRBJ1-1,TRBD1,-,TGTGCCAGCAGTGTTTACCGGGACAGCACTGAAGCTTTCTTT,CASSVYRDSTEAFF
TRBV19,TRBJ1-4,-,few,TGTGCCAGTAAGAGCTCGGGGGGTTTGCGTGAAAAACTGTTTTTT,CASKSSGGLREKLFF
TRBV6-6,TRBJ1-6,-,few,TGTGCCACCCTGCACGGGGCGGAACTAACGAAAAGCTCCTATAATTCACCCCTCCACTTT,CATLHGAELTKSSYNSPLHF